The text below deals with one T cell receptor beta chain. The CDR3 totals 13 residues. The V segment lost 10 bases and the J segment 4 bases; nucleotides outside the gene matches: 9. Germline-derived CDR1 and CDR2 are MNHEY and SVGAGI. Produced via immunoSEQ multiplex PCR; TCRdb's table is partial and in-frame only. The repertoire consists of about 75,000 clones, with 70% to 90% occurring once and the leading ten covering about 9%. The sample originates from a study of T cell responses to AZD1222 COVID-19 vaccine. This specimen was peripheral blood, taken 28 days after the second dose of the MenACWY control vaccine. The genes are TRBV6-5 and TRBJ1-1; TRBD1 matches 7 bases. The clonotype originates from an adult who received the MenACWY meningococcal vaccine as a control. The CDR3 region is CATRWGQSTEAFF. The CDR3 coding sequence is TGTGCCACGCGTTGGGGACAGAGCACTGAAGCTTTCTTT.